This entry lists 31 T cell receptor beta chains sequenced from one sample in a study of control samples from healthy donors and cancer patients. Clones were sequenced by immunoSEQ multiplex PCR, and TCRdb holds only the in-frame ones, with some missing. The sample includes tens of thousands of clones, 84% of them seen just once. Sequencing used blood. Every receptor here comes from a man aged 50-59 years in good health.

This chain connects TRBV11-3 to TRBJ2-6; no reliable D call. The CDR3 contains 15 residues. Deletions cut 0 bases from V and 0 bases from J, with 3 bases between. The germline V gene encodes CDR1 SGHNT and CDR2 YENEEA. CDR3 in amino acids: CASSLEGSGANVLTF. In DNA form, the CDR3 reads TGTGCCAGCAGCTTAGAGGGCTCTGGGGCCAACGTCCTGACTTTC. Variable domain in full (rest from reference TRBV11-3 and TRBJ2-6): EAGVVQSPRYKIIEKKQPVAFWCNPISGHNTLYWYLQNLGQGPELLIRYENEEAVDDSQLPKDRFSAERLKGVDSTLKIQPAELGDSAVYLCASSLEGSGANVLTFGAGSRLTVL.

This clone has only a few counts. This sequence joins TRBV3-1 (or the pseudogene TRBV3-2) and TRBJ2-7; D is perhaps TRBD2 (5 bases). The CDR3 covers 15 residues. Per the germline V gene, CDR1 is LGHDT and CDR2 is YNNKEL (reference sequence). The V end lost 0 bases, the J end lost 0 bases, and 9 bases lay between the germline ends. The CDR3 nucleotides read TGTGCCAGCAGCCAAGAGTTGGCGGGCTCCTACGAGCAGTACTTC. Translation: CASSQELAGSYEQYF.

This CDR3 is CASSVVSGANVLTF. DNA of the CDR3: TGTGCCAGCAGCGTGGTCTCTGGGGCCAACGTCCTGACTTTC. The rearrangement links TRBV5-4 to TRBJ2-6; D is ambiguous. Between the trimmed V and J ends, which lost 4 bases and 0 bases, there was a span of 5 bases. CDR3 length equals 14 residues. Germline loops: CDR1 SGHNT, CDR2 YYREEE (reference sequence).

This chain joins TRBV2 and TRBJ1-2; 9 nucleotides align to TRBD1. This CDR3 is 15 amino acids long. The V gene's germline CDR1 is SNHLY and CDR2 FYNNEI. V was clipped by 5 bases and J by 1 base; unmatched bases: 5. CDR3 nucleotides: TGTGCCAGCAGTCCAAGGACAGGGGTTAACTATGGCTACACCTTC. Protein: CASSPRTGVNYGYTF.

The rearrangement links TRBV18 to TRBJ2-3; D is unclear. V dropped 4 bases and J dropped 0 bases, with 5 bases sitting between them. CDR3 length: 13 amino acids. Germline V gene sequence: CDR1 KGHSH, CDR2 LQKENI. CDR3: CASSLESTDTQYF. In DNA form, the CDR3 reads TGTGCCAGCTCACTAGAAAGCACAGATACGCAGTATTTT.

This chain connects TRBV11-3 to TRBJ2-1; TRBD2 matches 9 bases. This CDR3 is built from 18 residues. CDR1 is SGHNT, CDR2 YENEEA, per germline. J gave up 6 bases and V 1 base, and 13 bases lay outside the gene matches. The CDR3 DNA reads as TGTGCCAGCAGCTTAGTAGCTTCGGGAGCGGGAGGACTCAATGAGCAGTTCTTC. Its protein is CASSLVASGAGGLNEQFF.

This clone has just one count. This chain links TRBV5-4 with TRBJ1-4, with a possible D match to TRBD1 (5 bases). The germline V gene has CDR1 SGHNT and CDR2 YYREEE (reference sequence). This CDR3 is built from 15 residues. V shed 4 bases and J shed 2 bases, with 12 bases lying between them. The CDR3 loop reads CASSPDGGTNEKLFF. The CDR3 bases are TGTGCCAGCAGCCCCGACGGGGGGACTAATGAAAAACTGTTTTTT.

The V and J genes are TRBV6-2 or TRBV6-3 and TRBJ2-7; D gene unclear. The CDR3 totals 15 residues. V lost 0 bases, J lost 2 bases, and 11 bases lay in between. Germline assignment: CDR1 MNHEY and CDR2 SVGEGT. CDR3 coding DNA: TGTGCCAGCAGTTACTCTGGCGGCCTCACCTACGAGCAGTACTTC. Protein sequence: CASSYSGGLTYEQYF.

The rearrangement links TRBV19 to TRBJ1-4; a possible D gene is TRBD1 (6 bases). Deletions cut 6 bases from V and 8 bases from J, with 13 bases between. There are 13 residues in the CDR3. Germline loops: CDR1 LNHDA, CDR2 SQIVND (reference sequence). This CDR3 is CASSKRTDEKLFF. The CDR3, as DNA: TGTGCCAGTAGCAAGAGGACAGACGAAAAACTGTTTTTT.

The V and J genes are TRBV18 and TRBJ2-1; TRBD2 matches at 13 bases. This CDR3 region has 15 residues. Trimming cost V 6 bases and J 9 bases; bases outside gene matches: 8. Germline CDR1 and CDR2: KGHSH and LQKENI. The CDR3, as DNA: TGTGCCAGCTCCCGGACTAGCGGGAGTGTGGGTGAGCAGTTCTTC. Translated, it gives CASSRTSGSVGEQFF.

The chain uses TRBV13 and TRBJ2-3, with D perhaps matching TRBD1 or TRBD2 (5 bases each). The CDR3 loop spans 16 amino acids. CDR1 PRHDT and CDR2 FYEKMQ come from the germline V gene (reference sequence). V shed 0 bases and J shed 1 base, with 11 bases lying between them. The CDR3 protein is CASSLGGASGTDTQYF. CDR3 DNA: TGTGCCAGCAGCTTAGGCGGGGCGTCGGGCACAGATACGCAGTATTTT.

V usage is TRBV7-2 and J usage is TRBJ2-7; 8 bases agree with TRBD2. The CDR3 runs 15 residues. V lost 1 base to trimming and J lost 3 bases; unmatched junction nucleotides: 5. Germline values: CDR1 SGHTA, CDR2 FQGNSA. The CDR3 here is CASSLGLAGNYEQYF. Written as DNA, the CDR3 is TGTGCCAGCAGCTTAGGGTTAGCGGGGAACTACGAGCAGTACTTC.

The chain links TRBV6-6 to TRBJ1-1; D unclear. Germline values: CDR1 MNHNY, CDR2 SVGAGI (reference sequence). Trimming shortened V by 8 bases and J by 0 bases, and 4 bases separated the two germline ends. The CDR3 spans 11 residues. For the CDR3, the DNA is TGTGCCAGCCTGATGAACACTGAAGCTTTCTTT. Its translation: CASLMNTEAFF.

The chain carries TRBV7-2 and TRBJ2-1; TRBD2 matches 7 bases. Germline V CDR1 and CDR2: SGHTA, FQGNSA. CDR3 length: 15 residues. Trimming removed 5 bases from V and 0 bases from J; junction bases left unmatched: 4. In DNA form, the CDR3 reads TGTGCCAGCAGCCGGGAGCGGGGCTCCTACAATGAGCAGTTCTTC. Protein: CASSRERGSYNEQFF. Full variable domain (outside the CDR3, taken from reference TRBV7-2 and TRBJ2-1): GAGVSQSPSNKVTEKGKDVELRCDPISGHTALYWYRQSLGQGLEFLIYFQGNSAPDKSGLPSDRFSAERTGGSVSTLTIQRTQQEDSAVYLCASSRERGSYNEQFFGPGTRLTVL.

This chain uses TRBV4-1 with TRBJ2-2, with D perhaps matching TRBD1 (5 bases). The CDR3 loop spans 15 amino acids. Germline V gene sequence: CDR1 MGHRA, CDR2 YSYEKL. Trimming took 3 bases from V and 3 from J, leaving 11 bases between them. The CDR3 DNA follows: TGCGCCAGCAGCCACCTGGCGACAGACACCGGGGAGCTGTTTTTT. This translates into CASSHLATDTGELFF.

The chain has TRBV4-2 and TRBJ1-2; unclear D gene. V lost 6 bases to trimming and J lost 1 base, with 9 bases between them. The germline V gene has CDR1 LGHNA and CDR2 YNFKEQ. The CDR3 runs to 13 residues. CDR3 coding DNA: TGTGCCAGCAGTGAGGTTAATAACTATGGCTACACCTTC. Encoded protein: CASSEVNNYGYTF.

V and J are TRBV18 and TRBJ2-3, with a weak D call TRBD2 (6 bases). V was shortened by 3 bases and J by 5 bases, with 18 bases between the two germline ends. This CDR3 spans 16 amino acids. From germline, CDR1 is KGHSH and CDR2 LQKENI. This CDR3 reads CASSPSGLPGGDTQYF. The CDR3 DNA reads TGTGCCAGCTCACCCTCGGGACTCCCCGGGGGAGATACGCAGTATTTT.

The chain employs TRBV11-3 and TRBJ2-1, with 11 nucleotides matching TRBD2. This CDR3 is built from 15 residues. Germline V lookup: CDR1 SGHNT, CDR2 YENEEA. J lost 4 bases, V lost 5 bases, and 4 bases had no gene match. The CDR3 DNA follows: TGTGCCAGCAGCCCTGGGACTAGCGGTTACAATGAGCAGTTCTTC. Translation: CASSPGTSGYNEQFF.

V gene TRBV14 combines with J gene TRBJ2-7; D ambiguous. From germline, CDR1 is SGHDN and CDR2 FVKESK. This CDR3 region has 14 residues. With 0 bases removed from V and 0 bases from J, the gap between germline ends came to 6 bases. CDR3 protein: CASSQDPYSYEQYF. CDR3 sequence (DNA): TGTGCCAGCAGCCAAGATCCCTACTCCTACGAGCAGTACTTC.

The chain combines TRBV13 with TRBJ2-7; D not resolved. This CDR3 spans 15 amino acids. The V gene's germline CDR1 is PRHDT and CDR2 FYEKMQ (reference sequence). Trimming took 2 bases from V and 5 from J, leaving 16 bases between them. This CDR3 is CASSLNGPGSNEQYF. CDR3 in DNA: TGTGCCAGCAGCTTAAACGGACCGGGCTCAAACGAGCAGTACTTC.

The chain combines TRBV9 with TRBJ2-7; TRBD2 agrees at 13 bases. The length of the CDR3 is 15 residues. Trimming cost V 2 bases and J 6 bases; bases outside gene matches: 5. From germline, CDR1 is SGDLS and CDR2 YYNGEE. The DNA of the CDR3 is TGTGCCAGCAGCGTGGGACTAGCGGGACCTTCCGAGCAGTACTTC. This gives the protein CASSVGLAGPSEQYF.

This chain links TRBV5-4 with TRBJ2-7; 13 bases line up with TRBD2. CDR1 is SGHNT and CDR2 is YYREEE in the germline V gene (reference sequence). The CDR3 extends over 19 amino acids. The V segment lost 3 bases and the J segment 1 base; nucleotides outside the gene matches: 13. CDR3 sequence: CASSSPRGTSGAFSYEQYF. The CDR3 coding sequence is TGTGCCAGCAGCTCCCCTCGGGGGACTAGCGGGGCCTTTTCCTACGAGCAGTACTTC.

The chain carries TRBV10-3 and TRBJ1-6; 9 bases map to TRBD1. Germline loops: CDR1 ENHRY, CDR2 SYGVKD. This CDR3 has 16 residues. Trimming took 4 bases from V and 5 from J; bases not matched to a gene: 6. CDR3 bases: TGTGCCATCAGTGCCGGACAGGGGTTCAATAATTCACCCCTCCACTTT. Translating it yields CAISAGQGFNNSPLHF.

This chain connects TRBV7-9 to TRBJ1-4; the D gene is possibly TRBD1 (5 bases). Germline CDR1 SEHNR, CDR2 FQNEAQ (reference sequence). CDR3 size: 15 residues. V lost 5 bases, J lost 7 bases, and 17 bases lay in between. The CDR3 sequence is CASSPSTGGGEKLFF. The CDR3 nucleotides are TGTGCCAGCAGCCCGAGTACCGGGGGTGGTGAAAAACTGTTTTTT.

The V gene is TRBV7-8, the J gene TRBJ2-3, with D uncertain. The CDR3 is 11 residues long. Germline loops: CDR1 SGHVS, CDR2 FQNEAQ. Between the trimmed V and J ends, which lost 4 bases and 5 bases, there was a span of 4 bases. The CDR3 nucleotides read TGTGCCAGCAGCTCTCGAGATACGCAGTATTTT. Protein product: CASSSRDTQYF.

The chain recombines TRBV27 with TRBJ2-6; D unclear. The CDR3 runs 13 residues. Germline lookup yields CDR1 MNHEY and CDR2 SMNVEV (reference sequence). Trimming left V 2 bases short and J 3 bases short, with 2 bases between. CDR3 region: CASSLVGANVLTF. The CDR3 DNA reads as TGTGCCAGCAGTTTAGTTGGGGCCAACGTCCTGACTTTC.

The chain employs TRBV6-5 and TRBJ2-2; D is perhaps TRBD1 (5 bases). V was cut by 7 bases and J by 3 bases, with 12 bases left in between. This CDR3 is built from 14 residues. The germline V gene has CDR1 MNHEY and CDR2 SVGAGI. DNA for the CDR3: TGTGCCAGCATTAGGGGCCTCGACACCGGGGAGCTGTTTTTT. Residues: CASIRGLDTGELFF.

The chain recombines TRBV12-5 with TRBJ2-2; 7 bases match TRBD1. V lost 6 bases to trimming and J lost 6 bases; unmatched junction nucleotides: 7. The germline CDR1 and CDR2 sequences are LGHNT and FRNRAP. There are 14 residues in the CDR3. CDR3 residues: CASGRQGPAGELFF. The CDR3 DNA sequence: TGTGCTAGTGGCCGACAGGGACCGGCCGGGGAGCTGTTTTTT.

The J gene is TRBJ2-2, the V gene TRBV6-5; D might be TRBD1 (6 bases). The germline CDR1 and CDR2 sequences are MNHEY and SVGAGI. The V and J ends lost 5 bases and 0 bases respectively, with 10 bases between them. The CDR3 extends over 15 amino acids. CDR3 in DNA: TGTGCCAGCAGTCGGGACACCCCGAACACCGGGGAGCTGTTTTTT. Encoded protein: CASSRDTPNTGELFF.

Here the CDR3 reads CASNPVGGFQPQHF. The CDR3 nucleotides are TGTGCCAGCAACCCGGTGGGAGGTTTTCAGCCCCAGCATTTT. The chain links TRBV28 to TRBJ1-5; D is unclear. The CDR3 loop spans 14 amino acids. With 7 bases removed from V and 6 bases from J, the gap between germline ends came to 16 bases. The germline V gene encodes CDR1 MDHEN and CDR2 SYDVKM.

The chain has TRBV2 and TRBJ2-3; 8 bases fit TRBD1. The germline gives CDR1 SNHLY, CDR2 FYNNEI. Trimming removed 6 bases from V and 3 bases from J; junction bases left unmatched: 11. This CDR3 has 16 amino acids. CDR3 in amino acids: CASREGQELLTDTQYF. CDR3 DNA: TGTGCCAGCAGGGAGGGACAGGAGCTACTAACAGATACGCAGTATTTT.